This T cell receptor (beta chain) was sequenced in a study of OX40 agonist ivuxolimab in advanced cancers. Clones were read by immunoSEQ multiplex PCR, and TCRdb kept only the in-frame ones, dropping some. The table shows about 42,000 clones, with around 91% occurring only once. CDR1 and CDR2 from the germline V gene are LGHNA and YSLEER. V shed 4 bases and J 8 bases; nucleotides not matched to a gene: 7. This CDR3 comprises 15 residues. V is TRBV4-3 and J is TRBJ2-4, with 11 bases fitting TRBD2. The origin of this receptor is an adult with an advanced solid tumor such as melanoma, head and neck, liver or kidney cancer. The specimen comprised CD4+ or CD8+ T cells sorted from blood, sampled in a trial of the OX40 agonist ivuxolimab. CDR3 DNA: TGCGCCAGCAGCCGAGGTAGCGGGGGGGCTGACATTCAGTACTTC. Translated, it gives CASSRGSGGADIQYF.